The rows below give T cell receptor beta chains drawn from one sample of a study of beta chain features in type 1 diabetes. TCRdb's copy holds only in-frame clones and misses some; the assay was immunoSEQ multiplex PCR. The data contain fewer than 150,000 clones, 6.9% of them seen just once; the ten biggest clones take up about 1.4%. The sequenced material came from central memory CD4+ T cells from blood. All receptors derive from a young woman in good health. The conserved cysteine and the conserved F or W are not part of the CDR3 here. Not every row has a clone size; where given, it reads once, few, many or a size class.

V gene	clone size	J gene	CDR3 protein
TRBV5-6	few	TRBJ2-7	ASSLVMGAYEQY
TRBV13	NA	TRBJ2-5	ASSLVTGHGETQY
TRBV5-6	NA	TRBJ1-2	ASSPPFYT
TRBV2	NA	TRBJ2-1	ASSHRSGRWNEQF
TRBV7-2	NA	TRBJ1-5	ASSLGRGNNQPQH
TRBV19	few	TRBJ2-5	ASTATSAQETQY
TRBV5-4	NA	TRBJ1-4	ASSLKTGGGDNEKLF
TRBV29-1	many	TRBJ2-2	SVTVNTGELF
TRBV18	many	TRBJ2-7	ASSGSGQGQTYEQY
TRBV14	NA	TRBJ2-2	ASSQIGGSRTGELF
TRBV6-5	NA	TRBJ2-1	ASSTRQSSYNEQF
TRBV7-9	NA	TRBJ2-7	ASSLAGQGTYEQY
TRBV29-1	many	TRBJ1-5	SVEGQRGQPQH
TRBV19	many	TRBJ1-4	ASSTKRQGIANEKLF
TRBV7-2	many	TRBJ2-7	ASSLVKGSSYEQY
TRBV10-3	NA	TRBJ2-3	AIRPTDTDTQY
TRBV6-1	few	TRBJ1-5	ASSERGGVYQPQH
TRBV15	few	TRBJ2-3	ATSRAGGLAGRDTQY
TRBV11-2	few	TRBJ2-7	ASSVGQGGYEQY
TRBV7-9	NA	TRBJ2-7	ASSSGQYEQY
TRBV7-9	NA	TRBJ2-6	ASSLARHSPGANVLT
TRBV4-3	few	TRBJ1-4	ASSHSVGRDEKLF
TRBV7-2	few	TRBJ1-1	ASSLVIPGEAF
TRBV7-8	few	TRBJ2-3	ASSERTSGSVTDTQY
TRBV6-1	NA	TRBJ2-7	ASSERGSTVDEQY
TRBV5-1	many	TRBJ2-4	ASSLSGQGISIQY
TRBV7-3	NA	TRBJ2-7	ASSPSAAYEQY
TRBV15	NA	TRBJ2-3	ATSRDRGAGINTDTQY
TRBV7-2	few	TRBJ2-7	ASSLRLLASGTPYEQY
TRBV5-1	few	TRBJ2-5	ASSGTGDGETQY
TRBV7-3	NA	TRBJ2-6	ASSPTGKAGANVLT